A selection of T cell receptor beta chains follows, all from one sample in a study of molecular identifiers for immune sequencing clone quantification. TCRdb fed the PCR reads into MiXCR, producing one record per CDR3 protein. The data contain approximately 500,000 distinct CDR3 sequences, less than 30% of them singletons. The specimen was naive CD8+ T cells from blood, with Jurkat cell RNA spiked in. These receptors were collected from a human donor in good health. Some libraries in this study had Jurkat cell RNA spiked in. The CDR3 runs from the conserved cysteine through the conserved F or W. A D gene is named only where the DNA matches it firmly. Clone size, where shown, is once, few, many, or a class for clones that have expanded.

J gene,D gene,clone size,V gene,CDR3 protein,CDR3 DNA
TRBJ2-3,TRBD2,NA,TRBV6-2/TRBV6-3,CASSSSGGTFDTQYF,TGTGCCAGCAGCTCTAGCGGGGGGACATTCGATACGCAGTATTTT
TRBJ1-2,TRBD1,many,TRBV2,CASSWDRANFNYGYTF,TGTGCCAGCAGTTGGGACAGGGCAAACTTTAACTATGGCTACACCTTC
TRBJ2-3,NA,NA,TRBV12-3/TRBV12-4,CASSLRLVHTQYF,TGTGCCAGCAGTTTAAGGCTAGTTCATACGCAGTATTTT
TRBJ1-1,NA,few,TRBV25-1,CASSEWGTREAFF,TGTGCCAGCAGTGAATGGGGGACAAGAGAAGCTTTCTTT
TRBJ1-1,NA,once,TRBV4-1,CVSSHQANRVGTEAFF,TGCGTCAGCAGCCACCAAGCAAACAGGGTTGGCACTGAAGCTTTCTTT
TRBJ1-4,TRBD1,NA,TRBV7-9,CASSFTGDGEKLFF,TGTGCCAGCAGCTTTACAGGGGACGGTGAAAAACTGTTTTTT
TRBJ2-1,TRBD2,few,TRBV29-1,CSVIFTSGSPHEQFF,TGCAGCGTGATTTTTACTAGCGGGAGCCCCCATGAGCAGTTCTTC
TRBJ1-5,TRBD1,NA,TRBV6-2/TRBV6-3,CASSPQGAYQPQHF,TGTGCCAGCAGCCCACAGGGGGCCTATCAGCCCCAGCATTTT
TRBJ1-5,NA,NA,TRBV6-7,CASSRGHRSNQPQHF,TGTGCCAGCAGTAGGGGCCATAGGAGCAATCAGCCCCAGCATTTT
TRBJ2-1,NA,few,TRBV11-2,CASSLDARYNEQFF,TGTGCCAGCAGCTTAGACGCAAGGTACAATGAGCAGTTCTTC
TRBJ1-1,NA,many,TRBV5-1,CASSLGTDEMNTEAFF,TGCGCCAGCAGCTTGGGGACGGACGAGATGAACACTGAAGCTTTCTTT
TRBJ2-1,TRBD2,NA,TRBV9,CASSVGGLDNEQFF,TGTGCCAGCAGCGTAGGCGGACTAGACAATGAGCAGTTCTTC
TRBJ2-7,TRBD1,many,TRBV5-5,CASSLKGANEQYF,TGTGCCAGCAGCTTGAAGGGGGCGAATGAGCAGTACTTC
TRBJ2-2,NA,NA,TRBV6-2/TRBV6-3,CASSYGQTRSGELFF,TGTGCCAGCAGTTACGGACAGACTAGGTCCGGGGAGCTGTTTTTT
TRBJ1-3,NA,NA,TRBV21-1,CASRGTLTGLSSGNTIYF,TGTGCCAGCAGGGGAACCCTGACAGGACTCAGCTCTGGAAACACCATATATTTT
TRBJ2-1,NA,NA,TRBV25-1,CASTNILQGNEQFF,TGTGCCAGCACAAACATTCTTCAGGGCAATGAGCAGTTCTTC
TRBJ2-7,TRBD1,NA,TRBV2,CASSEVPGQLSFTYEQYF,TGTGCCAGCAGTGAGGTCCCGGGACAGCTAAGTTTTACCTACGAGCAGTACTTC
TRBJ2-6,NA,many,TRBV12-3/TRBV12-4,CATRQGSGANVLTF,TGTGCCACCAGGCAGGGCTCTGGGGCCAACGTCCTGACTTTC
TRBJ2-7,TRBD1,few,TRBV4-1,CASSQPDRDYEQYF,TGCGCCAGCAGCCAACCGGACAGGGACTACGAGCAGTACTTC
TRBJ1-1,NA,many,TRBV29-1,CSVVGDFTNTEAFF,TGCAGCGTTGTAGGGGACTTTACTAACACTGAAGCTTTCTTT
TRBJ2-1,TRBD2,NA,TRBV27,CATSGGRSYNEQFF,TGTGCCACTAGCGGGGGCCGCTCCTACAATGAGCAGTTCTTC
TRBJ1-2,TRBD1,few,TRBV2,CAILGPGQLYYGYTF,TGTGCCATCCTTGGCCCGGGACAGCTTTACTATGGCTACACCTTC
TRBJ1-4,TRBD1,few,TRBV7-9,CASSLGQGSDEKLFF,TGTGCCAGCAGCCTAGGACAGGGGTCCGATGAAAAACTGTTTTTT
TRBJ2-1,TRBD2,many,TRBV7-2,CASSLEASGRLHEQFF,TGTGCCAGCAGCTTAGAGGCTAGCGGGAGACTGCATGAGCAGTTCTTC
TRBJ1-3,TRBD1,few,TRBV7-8,CASSAWDRGQGNTIYF,TGTGCCAGCAGCGCCTGGGACAGGGGGCAGGGAAACACCATATATTTT
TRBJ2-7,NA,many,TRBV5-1,CASSPWTDSYEQYF,TGCGCCAGCAGCCCATGGACAGATTCCTACGAGCAGTACTTC
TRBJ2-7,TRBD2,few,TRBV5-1,CASSLTSDNYEQYF,TGCGCCAGCAGCTTGACTAGCGATAACTACGAGCAGTACTTC
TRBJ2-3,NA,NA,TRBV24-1,CATSDLDDTQYF,TGTGCCACCAGTGATTTGGACGATACGCAGTATTTT
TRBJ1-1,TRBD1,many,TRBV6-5,CASSGDRNTEAFF,TGTGCCAGCTCAGGGGACAGGAACACTGAAGCTTTCTTT
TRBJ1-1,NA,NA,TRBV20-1,CSARDSINTEAFF,TGCAGTGCTAGAGACAGTATAAACACTGAAGCTTTCTTT
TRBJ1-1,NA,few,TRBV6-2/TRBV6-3,CASSYSGSGFTEAFF,TGTGCCAGCAGTTACTCGGGGTCGGGGTTTACTGAAGCTTTCTTT